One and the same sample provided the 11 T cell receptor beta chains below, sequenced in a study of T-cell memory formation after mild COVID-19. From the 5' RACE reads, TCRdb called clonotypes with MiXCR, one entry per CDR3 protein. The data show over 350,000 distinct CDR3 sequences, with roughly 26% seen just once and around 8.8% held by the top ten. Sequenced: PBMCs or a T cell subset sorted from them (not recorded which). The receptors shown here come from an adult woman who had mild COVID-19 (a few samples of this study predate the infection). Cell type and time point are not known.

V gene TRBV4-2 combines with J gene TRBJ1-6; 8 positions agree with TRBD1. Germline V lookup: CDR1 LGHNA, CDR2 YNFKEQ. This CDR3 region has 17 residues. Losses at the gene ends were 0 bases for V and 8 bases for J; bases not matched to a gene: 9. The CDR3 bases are TGTGCCAGCAGCCAAGATTTGCCAGGGGGCCGGGATTCACCCCTCCACTTT. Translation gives CASSQDLPGGRDSPLHF.

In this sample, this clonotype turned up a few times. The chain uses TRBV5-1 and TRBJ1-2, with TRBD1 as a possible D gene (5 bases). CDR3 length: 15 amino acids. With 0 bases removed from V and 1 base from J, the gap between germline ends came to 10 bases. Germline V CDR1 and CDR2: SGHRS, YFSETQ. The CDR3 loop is CASSLEGKGNYGYTF. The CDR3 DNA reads TGCGCCAGCAGCTTGGAGGGGAAGGGTAACTATGGCTACACCTTC.

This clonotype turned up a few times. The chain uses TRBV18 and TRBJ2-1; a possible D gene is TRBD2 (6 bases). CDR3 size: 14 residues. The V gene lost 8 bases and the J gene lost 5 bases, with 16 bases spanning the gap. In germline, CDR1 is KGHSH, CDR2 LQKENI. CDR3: CASAPGLSHNEQFF. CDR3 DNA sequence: TGTGCCAGCGCTCCGGGACTGTCGCACAATGAGCAGTTCTTC.

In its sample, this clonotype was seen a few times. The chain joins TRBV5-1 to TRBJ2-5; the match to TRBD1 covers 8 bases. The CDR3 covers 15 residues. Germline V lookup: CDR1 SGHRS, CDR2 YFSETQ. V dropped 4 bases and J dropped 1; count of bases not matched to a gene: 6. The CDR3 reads CASSLLDRGQETQYF. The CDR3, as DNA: TGCGCCAGCAGCCTACTCGACAGGGGCCAAGAGACCCAGTACTTC.

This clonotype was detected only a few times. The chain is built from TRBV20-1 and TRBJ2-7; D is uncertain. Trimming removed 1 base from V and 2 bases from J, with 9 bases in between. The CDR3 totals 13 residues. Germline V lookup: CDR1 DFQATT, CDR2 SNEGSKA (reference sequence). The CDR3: CSARGDTAYEQYF. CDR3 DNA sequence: TGCAGTGCTAGAGGAGACACCGCCTACGAGCAGTACTTC.

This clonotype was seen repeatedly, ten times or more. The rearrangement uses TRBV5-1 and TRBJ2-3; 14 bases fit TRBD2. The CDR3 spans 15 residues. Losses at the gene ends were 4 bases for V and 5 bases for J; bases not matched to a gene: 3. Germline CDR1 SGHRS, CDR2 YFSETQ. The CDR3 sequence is CASSAGTSGGDTQYF. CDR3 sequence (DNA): TGCGCCAGCAGCGCCGGGACTAGCGGGGGAGATACGCAGTATTTT.

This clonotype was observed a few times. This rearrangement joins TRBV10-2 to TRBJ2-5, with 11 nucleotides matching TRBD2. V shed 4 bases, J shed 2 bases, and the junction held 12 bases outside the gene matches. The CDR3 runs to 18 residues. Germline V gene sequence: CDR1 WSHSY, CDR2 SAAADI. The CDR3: CASSGERLAGGPQETQYF. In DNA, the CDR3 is TGCGCCAGCAGTGGGGAAAGGCTAGCGGGAGGACCGCAAGAGACCCAGTACTTC.

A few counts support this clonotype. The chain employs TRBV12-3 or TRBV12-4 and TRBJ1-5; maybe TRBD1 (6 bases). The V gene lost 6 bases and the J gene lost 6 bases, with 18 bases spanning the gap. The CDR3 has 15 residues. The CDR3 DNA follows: TGTGCCAGCAGCGGTGAGGGGGGGGGTCCTCAGCCCCAGCATTTT. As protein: CASSGEGGGPQPQHF.

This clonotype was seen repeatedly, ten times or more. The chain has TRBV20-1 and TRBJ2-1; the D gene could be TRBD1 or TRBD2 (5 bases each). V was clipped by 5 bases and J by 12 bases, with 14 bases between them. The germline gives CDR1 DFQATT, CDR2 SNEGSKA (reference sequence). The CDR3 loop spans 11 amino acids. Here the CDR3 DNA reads TGCAGTGCTCAATCCCCGGGACGGCAGTTCTTC. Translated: CSAQSPGRQFF.

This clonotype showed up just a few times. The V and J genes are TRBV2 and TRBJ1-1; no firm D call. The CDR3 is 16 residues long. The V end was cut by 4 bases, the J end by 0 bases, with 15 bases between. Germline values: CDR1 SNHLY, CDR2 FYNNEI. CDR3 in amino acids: CASSGQAGHLNTEAFF. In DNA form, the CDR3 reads TGTGCCAGCAGTGGTCAGGCCGGCCATTTGAACACTGAAGCTTTCTTT.

DNA for the CDR3: TGTGCCAGCAGTGACCGGGGGACTAGCGGGGATGAGCAGTTCTTC. Translation: CASSDRGTSGDEQFF. The V and J genes are TRBV6-4 and TRBJ2-1, with TRBD2 matching 13 bases. The CDR3 is made up of 15 amino acids. The ends lost 2 bases at V and 8 bases at J; junction bases unmatched: 3. Germline V gene sequence: CDR1 MRHNA, CDR2 SNTAGT.